This TCR beta chain was observed in a study of blood T cell repertoires in COVID-19. Looking at the study overall: Collection of acute and convalescent COVID-19 samples took place in the United States, Italy and Spain.

Original analysis: Amplification from reference gene primers served as the basis for estimated nucleated cell counts. Assay used: immunoSEQ multiplex PCR; TCRdb lists only in-frame clones, some missing. That table furnishes V, J and clone size, whereas the DNA furnished D and trimming. The table lists approximately 170,000 clones, around 83% of them singletons. The V gene lost 7 bases and the J gene lost 5 bases, with 12 bases spanning the gap. The germline V gene has CDR1 MNHEY and CDR2 SVGAGI. The CDR3 is 14 residues long. The TCR originated in a man in his 70s who had recovered from COVID-19. Sequencing was performed on peripheral blood. The chain has TRBV6-5 and TRBJ1-6; D is uncertain. CDR3 nucleotide sequence: TGTGCCAGCACTTTGACATACGATAATTCACCCCTCCACTTT. The encoded protein is CASTLTYDNSPLHF.